These 17 T cell receptor beta chains originate from one sample sequenced in a study of blood T cell repertoires in COVID-19. Some clones are missing from TCRdb's copy, which holds only in-frame ones; the method was immunoSEQ multiplex PCR. The data show 170,000 or so clones, about four fifths seen once. The sample was peripheral blood. The receptors shown here come from a man between 65 and 79 years old with active or convalescent COVID-19.

This chain uses TRBV12-5 with TRBJ2-7, with a possible D match to TRBD2 (6 bases). The germline gives CDR1 LGHNT, CDR2 FRNRAP. The V end was cut by 11 bases, the J end by 5 bases, with 19 bases between. This CDR3 comprises 13 residues. The CDR3 DNA reads as TGTGCTGGACCGGGACTCAAAGGCAACGAGCAGTACTTC. This codes for CAGPGLKGNEQYF.

V and J are TRBV18 and TRBJ1-1; 7 bases fit TRBD1. V gave up 1 base and J gave up 3 bases; unmatched junction bases: 5. This CDR3 comprises 15 residues. Germline CDR1 is KGHSH and CDR2 is LQKENI. The CDR3 nucleotides are TGTGCCAGCTCACCACGACAGGGCACGGACACTGAAGCTTTCTTT. The encoded protein is CASSPRQGTDTEAFF.

In regard to this clone: As the CDR3 is not closed by the conserved phenylalanine or tryptophan, this likely results from a read error. The limits of the CDR3 on the DNA are not certain, so only TCRdb's listed CDR3 is given. The J gene is TRBJ2-3, the V gene TRBV6-2 or TRBV6-3; TRBD2 reflects the table's D call only, with no check against the DNA. Including both end residues, the CDR3 is 16 amino acids long. The germline CDR1 and CDR2 sequences are MNHEY and SVGEGT. The CDR3 here is CASSPHTSGNSPTGYL.

The V and J genes are TRBV18 and TRBJ2-1; TRBD2 aligns across 8 bases. This CDR3 contains 14 residues. Germline values: CDR1 KGHSH, CDR2 LQKENI. Germline trimming cut 4 bases from V and 5 bases from J; bases unmatched to any gene: 4. The CDR3 sequence: CASSLTLADNEQFF. The CDR3 DNA is TGTGCCAGCTCACTTACACTAGCGGACAATGAGCAGTTCTTC.

This rearrangement joins TRBV5-4 to TRBJ2-3; the match to TRBD2 covers 13 bases. Germline loops: CDR1 SGHNT, CDR2 YYREEE (reference sequence). J was trimmed by 1 base and V by 4 bases; bases with no gene match: 6. The CDR3 sequence is 17 residues long. CDR3 loop: CASSKGLAGAGTDTQYF. Written as DNA, the CDR3 is TGTGCCAGCAGCAAAGGACTAGCGGGAGCGGGCACAGATACGCAGTATTTT. The entire variable domain, with the rest obtained from reference TRBV5-4 and TRBJ2-3, is as follows: ETGVTQSPTHLIKTRGQQVTLRCSSQSGHNTVSWYQQALGQGPQFIFQYYREEENGRGNFPPRFSGLQFPNYSSELNVNALELDDSALYLCASSKGLAGAGTDTQYFGPGTRLTVL.

The V and J genes are TRBV6-1 and TRBJ2-7; 10 nucleotides align to TRBD1. CDR1 is MNHNS, CDR2 SASEGT, per germline. Trimming took 6 bases from V and 3 from J; bases not matched to a gene: 5. The CDR3 has 14 amino acids. This CDR3 reads CASRDRDRGYEQYF. The CDR3 DNA follows: TGTGCCAGCAGAGATCGGGACAGGGGCTACGAGCAGTACTTC.

The table lists this clone with a count of one. V gene TRBV5-6 combines with J gene TRBJ2-3; 7 positions match TRBD2. The junction had 5 bases not matched to a gene; V was cut back by 4 bases and J by 0 bases. CDR3 length equals 15 residues. Germline V gene lookup returns CDR1 SGHDT and CDR2 YYEEEE. In nucleotides, the CDR3 is TGTGCCAGCAGCCCCGCCGGGGGGAGCACAGATACGCAGTATTTT. Its translation is CASSPAGGSTDTQYF.

The chain links TRBV7-3 to TRBJ1-1; D perhaps matches TRBD1 (5 bases). Germline loops: CDR1 SGHTA, CDR2 FQGTGA. The CDR3 has 14 amino acids. V was cut by 4 bases and J by 0 bases, with 9 bases left in between. The CDR3 DNA reads as TGTGCCAGCAGCTCTGACAGATTGAACACTGAAGCTTTCTTT. This encodes CASSSDRLNTEAFF.

The chain has TRBV29-1 and TRBJ2-5; no clear D. The CDR3 runs 11 residues. Germline-derived CDR1 and CDR2 are SQVTM and ANQGSEA. Trimming shortened V by 5 bases and J by 2 bases, and 6 bases separated the two germline ends. CDR3 sequence: CSVSRQETQYF. CDR3 sequence (DNA): TGCAGCGTTTCCAGACAAGAGACCCAGTACTTC. The full variable domain, in which reference TRBV29-1 and TRBJ2-5 provide the parts outside the CDR3, is SAVISQKPSRDICQRGTSLTIQCQVDSQVTMMFWYRQQPGQSLTLIATANQGSEATYESGFVIDKFPISRPNLTFSTLTVSNMSPEDSSIYLCSVSRQETQYFGPGTRLLVL.

This chain links TRBV7-9 with TRBJ1-4; 8 bases align to TRBD1. Germline assignment: CDR1 SEHNR and CDR2 FQNEAQ (reference sequence). After removal of 5 bases from V and 5 bases from J, the junction contained 7 bases not matched to a gene. The CDR3 loop spans 15 amino acids. CDR3: CASSPGTGQNEKLFF. The CDR3 DNA follows: TGTGCCAGCAGCCCGGGGACAGGCCAGAATGAAAAACTGTTTTTT.

This clone occurred a few times. J is TRBJ1-2 and V is TRBV9, with TRBD1 identical over 9 bases. The CDR3 contains 17 residues. Germline CDR1 SGDLS, CDR2 YYNGEE. V was pared by 4 bases and J by 8 bases, with 18 bases of the junction left unmatched. The CDR3 DNA follows: TGTGCCAGCAGCTACTCCGGGACAGGGCACTCCCGGAAAGGCTACACCTTC. It translates to CASSYSGTGHSRKGYTF.

The CDR3 here is CASSQARLAGGEEPRETQYF. The CDR3 DNA reads as TGTGCCAGCAGCCAAGCACGACTAGCGGGGGGAGAAGAGCCTCGGGAGACCCAGTACTTC. The V call is TRBV3-1 (or the pseudogene TRBV3-2), the J call TRBJ2-5, with 13 bases that match TRBD2. V was pared by 1 base and J by 5 bases, with 16 bases of the junction left unmatched. The CDR3 runs 20 residues. Looked up from germline, CDR1 is LGHDT and CDR2 is YNNKEL (reference sequence).

This clone showed up just a few times. This chain joins TRBV19 and TRBJ1-1; the match to TRBD1 covers 9 bases. Germline CDR1 LNHDA, CDR2 SQIVND (reference sequence). This CDR3 region has 12 residues. V was clipped by 6 bases and J by 5 bases; unmatched bases: 1. As DNA, the CDR3 is TGTGCCAGTAGCGGGACAGGGACTGAAGCTTTCTTT. It codes for CASSGTGTEAFF.

V usage is TRBV5-1 and J usage is TRBJ1-1, with 8 bases matching TRBD1. This CDR3 spans 14 amino acids. Trimming took 0 bases from V and 6 from J; bases not matched to a gene: 4. Germline CDR1 and CDR2: SGHRS and YFSETQ. The CDR3 loop is CASSLGQGASEAFF. Here the CDR3 DNA reads TGCGCCAGCAGCTTGGGGCAGGGGGCATCTGAAGCTTTCTTT.

The chain employs TRBV3-1 (or the pseudogene TRBV3-2) and TRBJ2-7; the D gene is possibly TRBD1 (5 bases). Germline V lookup: CDR1 LGHDT, CDR2 YNNKEL (reference sequence). Between the trimmed V and J ends, which lost 1 base and 5 bases, there was a span of 21 bases. This CDR3 has 17 amino acids. CDR3 DNA sequence: TGTGCCAGCAGCCAAGGTTCGGGTTCCGCAGGGCCCAACGAGCAGTACTTC. Protein product: CASSQGSGSAGPNEQYF.

The genes are TRBV7-8 and TRBJ2-5; D might be TRBD2 (5 bases). Germline assignment: CDR1 SGHVS and CDR2 FQNEAQ. The CDR3 has 17 residues. Trimming removed 4 bases at V and 6 bases at J, with 24 bases between. For the CDR3, the DNA is TGTGCCAGCAGCTACAGCGAGACTATCAATGAGGGAAAGACCCAGTACTTC. Its protein is CASSYSETINEGKTQYF.

The V call is TRBV6-5, the J call TRBJ2-3; 9 bases map to TRBD1. The CDR3 length is 13 residues. After removal of 7 bases from V and 4 bases from J, the junction contained 3 bases not matched to a gene. Germline CDR1 MNHEY, CDR2 SVGAGI. Written as DNA, the CDR3 is TGTGCCAGCAAAACAGGGGGCGCAGATACGCAGTATTTT. Encoded protein: CASKTGGADTQYF.